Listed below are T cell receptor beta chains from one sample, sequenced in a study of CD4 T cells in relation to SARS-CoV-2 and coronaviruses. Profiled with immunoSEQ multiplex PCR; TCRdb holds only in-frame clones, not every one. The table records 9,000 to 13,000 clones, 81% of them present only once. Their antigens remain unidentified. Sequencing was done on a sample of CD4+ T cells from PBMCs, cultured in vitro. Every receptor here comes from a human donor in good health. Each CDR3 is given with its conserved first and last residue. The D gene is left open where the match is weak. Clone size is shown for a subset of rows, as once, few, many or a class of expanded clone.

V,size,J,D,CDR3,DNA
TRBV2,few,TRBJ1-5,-,CASSEQGMGNQPQHF,TGTGCCAGCAGTGAGCAGGGGATGGGCAATCAGCCCCAGCATTTT
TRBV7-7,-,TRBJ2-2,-,CASSPREYTGELFF,TGTGCTAGCAGCCCCAGGGAATACACCGGGGAGCTGTTTTTT
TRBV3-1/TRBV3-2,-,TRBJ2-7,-,CASSQPGANEQYF,TGTGCCAGCAGCCAACCCGGGGCTAACGAGCAGTACTTC
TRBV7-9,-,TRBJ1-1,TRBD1,CASSANAGTGTEAFF,TGTGCCAGCAGCGCGAATGCCGGGACAGGAACTGAAGCTTTCTTT
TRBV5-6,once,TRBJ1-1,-,CASSSFSGANTEAFF,TGTGCCAGCAGCTCATTCAGCGGGGCTAACACTGAAGCTTTCTTT
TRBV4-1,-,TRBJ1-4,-,CASTRGGGDSEKLFF,TGCGCCAGCACCCGTGGAGGGGGTGATAGTGAAAAACTGTTTTTT
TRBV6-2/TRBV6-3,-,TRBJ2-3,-,CASSFGGGGADTQYF,TGTGCCAGCAGCTTCGGGGGCGGGGGTGCAGATACGCAGTATTTT
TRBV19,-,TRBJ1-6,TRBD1,CASSQGQGYNSPLHF,TGTGCCAGTAGTCAGGGACAGGGTTATAATTCACCCCTCCACTTT
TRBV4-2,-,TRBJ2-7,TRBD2,CASSQDVLAGGVGEQYF,TGTGCCAGCAGCCAAGACGTACTAGCGGGAGGGGTGGGCGAGCAGTACTTC
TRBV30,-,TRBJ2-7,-,CAWSVMSRGPYEQYF,TGTGCCTGGAGTGTGATGTCCAGGGGACCCTACGAGCAGTACTTC
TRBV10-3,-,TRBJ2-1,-,CAISVERYGNEQFF,TGTGCCATCAGTGTAGAGAGGTACGGCAATGAGCAGTTCTTC
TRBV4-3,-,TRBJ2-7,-,CASSQDDRRMYEQYF,TGCGCCAGCAGCCAAGACGACAGGAGGATGTACGAGCAGTACTTC
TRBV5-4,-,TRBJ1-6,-,CASSLEQLNSPLHF,TGTGCCAGCAGCTTGGAGCAGCTTAATTCACCCCTCCACTTT
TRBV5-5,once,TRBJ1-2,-,CASSLAGGGDYGYTF,TGTGCCAGCAGCTTGGCCGGAGGGGGGGACTATGGCTACACCTTC
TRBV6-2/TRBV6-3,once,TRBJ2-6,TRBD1,CASSPRGQGAWGSGANVLTF,TGTGCCAGCAGCCCCCGTGGACAGGGAGCTTGGGGATCTGGGGCCAACGTCCTGACTTTC
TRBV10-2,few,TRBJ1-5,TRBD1,CASSRQGQGSNQPQHF,TGCGCCAGCAGTCGACAGGGACAGGGCTCTAATCAGCCCCAGCATTTT
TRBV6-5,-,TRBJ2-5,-,CASSSRAHFLQETQYF,TGTGCCAGCAGTTCAAGAGCCCACTTCCTCCAAGAGACCCAGTACTTC
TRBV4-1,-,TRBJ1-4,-,CASSRDGNEKLFF,TGCGCCAGCAGCCGGGACGGCAATGAAAAACTGTTTTTT
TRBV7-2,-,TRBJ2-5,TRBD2,CASSPSGGAFETQYF,TGTGCCAGCAGCCCTAGCGGGGGGGCCTTCGAGACCCAGTACTTC
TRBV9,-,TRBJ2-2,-,CASSGGQYTGELFF,TGTGCCAGCAGCGGCGGACAGTACACCGGGGAGCTGTTTTTT
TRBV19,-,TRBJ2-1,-,CASSIQKSGEQFF,TGTGCCAGTAGTATCCAGAAGTCGGGTGAGCAGTTCTTC
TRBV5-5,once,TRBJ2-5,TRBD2,CASSPRWTSGRRNQETQYF,TGTGCCAGCAGCCCCCGATGGACTAGCGGGAGGAGGAACCAAGAGACCCAGTACTTC
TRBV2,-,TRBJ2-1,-,CASTEWANEQFF,TGTGCCAGCACCGAATGGGCGAATGAGCAGTTCTTC
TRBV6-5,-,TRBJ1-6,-,CASSYEGRGSPLHF,TGTGCCAGCAGTTACGAGGGGAGGGGTTCACCCCTCCACTTT
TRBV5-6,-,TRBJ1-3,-,CASSLWSSGNTIYF,TGTGCCAGCAGCTTGTGGAGCTCTGGAAACACCATATATTTT